This TCR beta chain was sequenced in a study of T cells in Graves' hyperthyroidism and ophthalmopathy. Researchers amplified the TCR beta CDR3 regions from RNA transcripts. The TCR CDR3 first-round RT-PCR relied on the HTBI primer set. TCRdb reanalysed the multiplex PCR reads using MiXCR and keeps one entry per CDR3 protein. Found here are some 370,000 distinct CDR3 sequences, about a sixth of them singletons; the top ten hold 30% to 40%. Germline V gene data show CDR1 as LNHNV and CDR2 as YYDKDF (reference sequence). Trimming cost V 4 bases and J 5 bases; bases outside gene matches: 7. The CDR3 is made up of 14 amino acids.

This TCR came from a young woman with Graves' hyperthyroidism that later progressed to Graves' ophthalmopathy. Sequenced input: blood. The genes are TRBV15 and TRBJ2-5; 7 bases map to TRBD2. Written as DNA, the CDR3 is TGTGCCACCAGCACCAGACTAGCAGGGGAGACCCAGTACTTC. It specifies CATSTRLAGETQYF.